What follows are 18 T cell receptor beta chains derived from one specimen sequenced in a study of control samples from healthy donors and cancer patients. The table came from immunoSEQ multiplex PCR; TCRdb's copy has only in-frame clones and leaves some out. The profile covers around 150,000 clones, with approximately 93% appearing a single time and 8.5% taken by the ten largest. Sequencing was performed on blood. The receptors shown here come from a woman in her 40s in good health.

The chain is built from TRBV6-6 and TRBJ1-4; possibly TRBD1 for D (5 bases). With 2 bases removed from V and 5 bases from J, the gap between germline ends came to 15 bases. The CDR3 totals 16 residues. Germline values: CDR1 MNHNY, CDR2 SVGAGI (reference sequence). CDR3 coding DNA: TGTGCCAGCAGTTACCTGAGGGGATCGGGCAATGAAAAACTGTTTTTT. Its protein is CASSYLRGSGNEKLFF.

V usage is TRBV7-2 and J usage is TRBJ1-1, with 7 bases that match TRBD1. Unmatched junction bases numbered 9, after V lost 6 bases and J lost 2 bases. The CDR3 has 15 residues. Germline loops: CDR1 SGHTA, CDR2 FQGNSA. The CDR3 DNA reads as TGTGCCAGCAGTCAGGGGGGGAAACTTAACACTGAAGCTTTCTTT. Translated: CASSQGGKLNTEAFF.

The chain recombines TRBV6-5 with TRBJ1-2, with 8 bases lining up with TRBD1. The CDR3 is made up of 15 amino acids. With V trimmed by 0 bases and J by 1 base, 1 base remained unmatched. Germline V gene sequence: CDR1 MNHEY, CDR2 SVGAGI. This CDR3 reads CASSYSGQVNYGYTF. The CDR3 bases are TGTGCCAGCAGTTACTCGGGACAGGTTAACTATGGCTACACCTTC.

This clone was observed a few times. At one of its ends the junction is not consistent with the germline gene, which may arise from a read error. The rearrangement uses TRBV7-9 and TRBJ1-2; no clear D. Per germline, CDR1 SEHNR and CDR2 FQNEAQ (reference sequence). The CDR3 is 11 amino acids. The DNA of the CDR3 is TGTGCCAGCAGCCAACGGGGTTTCCCCCACTTC. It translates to CASSQRGFPHF.

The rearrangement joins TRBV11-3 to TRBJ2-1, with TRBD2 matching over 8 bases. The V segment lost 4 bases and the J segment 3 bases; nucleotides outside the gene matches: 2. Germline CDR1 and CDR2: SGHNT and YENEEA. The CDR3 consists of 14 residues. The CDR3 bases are TGTGCCAGCAGCTCGGCGGGGGGCTACAATGAGCAGTTCTTC. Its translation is CASSSAGGYNEQFF.

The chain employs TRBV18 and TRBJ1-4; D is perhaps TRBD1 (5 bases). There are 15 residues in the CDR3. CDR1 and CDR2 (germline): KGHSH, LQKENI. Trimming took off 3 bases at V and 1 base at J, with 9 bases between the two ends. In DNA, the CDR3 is TGTGCCAGCTCACCGGGAGACAGAACTAATGAAAAACTGTTTTTT. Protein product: CASSPGDRTNEKLFF. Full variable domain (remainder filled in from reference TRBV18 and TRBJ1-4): NAGVMQNPRHLVRRRGQEARLRCSPMKGHSHVYWYRQLPEEGLKFMVYLQKENIIDESGMPKERFSAEFPKEGPSILRIQQVVRGDSAAYFCASSPGDRTNEKLFFGSGTQLSVL.

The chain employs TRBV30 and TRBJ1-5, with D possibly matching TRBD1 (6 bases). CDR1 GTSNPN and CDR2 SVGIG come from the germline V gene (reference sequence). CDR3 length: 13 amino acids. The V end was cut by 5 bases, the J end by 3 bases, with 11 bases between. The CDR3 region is CAWARTVNQPQHF. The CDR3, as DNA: TGTGCCTGGGCCCGGACAGTCAATCAGCCCCAGCATTTT.

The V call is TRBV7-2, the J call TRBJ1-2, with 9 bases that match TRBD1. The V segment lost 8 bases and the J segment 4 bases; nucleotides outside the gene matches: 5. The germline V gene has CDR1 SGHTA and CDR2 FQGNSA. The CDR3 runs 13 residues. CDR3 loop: CASSMGQGYGYTF. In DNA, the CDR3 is TGTGCCAGCTCGATGGGACAGGGCTATGGCTACACCTTC.

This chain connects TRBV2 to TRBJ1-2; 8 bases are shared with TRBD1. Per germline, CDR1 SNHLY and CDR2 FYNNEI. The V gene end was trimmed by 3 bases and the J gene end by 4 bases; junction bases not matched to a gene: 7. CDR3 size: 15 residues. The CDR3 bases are TGTGCCAGCAGTGAGACCGGGACAGGAGCCTATGGCTACACCTTC. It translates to CASSETGTGAYGYTF.

The CDR3 DNA reads as TGCGCCAGCAGCCCCCCCGGGACTAGCGGGAGGAGCTCCTACGAGCAGTACTTC. Translated: CASSPPGTSGRSSYEQYF. V is TRBV5-1 and J is TRBJ2-7; 15 positions match TRBD2. V was clipped by 4 bases and J by 0 bases; unmatched bases: 8. This CDR3 contains 18 residues. Germline V CDR1 and CDR2: SGHRS, YFSETQ.

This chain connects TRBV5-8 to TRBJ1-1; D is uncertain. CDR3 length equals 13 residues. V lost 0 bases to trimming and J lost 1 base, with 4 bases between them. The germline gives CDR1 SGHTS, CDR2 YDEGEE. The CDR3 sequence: CASSLARNTEAFF. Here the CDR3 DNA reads TGTGCCAGCAGCTTGGCTCGGAACACTGAAGCTTTCTTT. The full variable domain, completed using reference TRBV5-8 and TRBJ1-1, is EAGVTQSPTHLIKTRGQQATLRCSPISGHTSVYWYQQALGLGLQFLLWYDEGEERNRGNFPPRFSGRQFPNYSSELNVNALELEDSALYLCASSLARNTEAFFGQGTRLTVV.

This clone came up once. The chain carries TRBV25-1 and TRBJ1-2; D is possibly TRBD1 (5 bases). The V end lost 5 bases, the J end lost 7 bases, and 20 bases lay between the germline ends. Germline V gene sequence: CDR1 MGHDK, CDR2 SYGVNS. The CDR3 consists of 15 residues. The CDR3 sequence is CASSNPLGAAGGYTF. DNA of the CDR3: TGTGCCAGCAGTAACCCCCTTGGGGCCGCCGGTGGCTACACCTTC.

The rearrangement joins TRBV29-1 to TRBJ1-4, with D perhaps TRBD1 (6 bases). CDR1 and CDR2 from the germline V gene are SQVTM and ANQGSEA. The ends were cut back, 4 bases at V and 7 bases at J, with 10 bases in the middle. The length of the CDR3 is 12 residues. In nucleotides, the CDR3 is TGCAGCGTTGCAGGGGAAGGTGAAAAACTGTTTTTT. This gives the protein CSVAGEGEKLFF.

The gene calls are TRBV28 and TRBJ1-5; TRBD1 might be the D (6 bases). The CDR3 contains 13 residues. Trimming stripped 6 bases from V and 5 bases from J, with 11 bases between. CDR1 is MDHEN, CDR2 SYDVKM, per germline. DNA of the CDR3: TGTGCCAGCAGGACGGACAGACATCAGCCCCAGCATTTT. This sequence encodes CASRTDRHQPQHF.

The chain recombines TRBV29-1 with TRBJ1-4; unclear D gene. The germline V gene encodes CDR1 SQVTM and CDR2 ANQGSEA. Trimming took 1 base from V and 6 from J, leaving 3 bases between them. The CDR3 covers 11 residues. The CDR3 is CSVEGYEKLFF. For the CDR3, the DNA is TGCAGCGTTGAAGGGTATGAAAAACTGTTTTTT.

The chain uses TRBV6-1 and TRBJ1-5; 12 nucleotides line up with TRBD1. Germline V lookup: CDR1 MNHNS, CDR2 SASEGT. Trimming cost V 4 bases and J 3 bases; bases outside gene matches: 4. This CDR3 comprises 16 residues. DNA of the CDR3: TGTGCCAGCAGTGGTAGGGACAGGGGGCCCAATCAGCCCCAGCATTTT. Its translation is CASSGRDRGPNQPQHF.

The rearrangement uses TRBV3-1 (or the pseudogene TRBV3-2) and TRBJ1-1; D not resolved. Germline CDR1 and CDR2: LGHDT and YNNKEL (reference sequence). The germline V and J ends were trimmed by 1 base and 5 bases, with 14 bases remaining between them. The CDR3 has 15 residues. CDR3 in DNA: TGTGCCAGCAGCCAAGTGTTGGGAATTGGGACTGAAGCTTTCTTT. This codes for CASSQVLGIGTEAFF.

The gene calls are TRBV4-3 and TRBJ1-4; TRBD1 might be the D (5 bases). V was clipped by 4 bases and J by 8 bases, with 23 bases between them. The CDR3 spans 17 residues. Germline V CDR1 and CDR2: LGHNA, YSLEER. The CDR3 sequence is CASSPTGNVRVREKLFF. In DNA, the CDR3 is TGCGCCAGCAGCCCCACGGGGAATGTCAGGGTTCGGGAAAAACTGTTTTTT.